This T cell receptor (beta chain) was recovered during a study of beta chain features in type 1 diabetes. Reverse transcription of all isolated RNA meant that expressed TCRB transcripts were sequenced. Repertoires were generated with immunoSEQ multiplex PCR, while TCRdb's copy carries only in-frame clones and drops some. Of under 900,000 clones in the sample, about 17% were seen once. Comments on this clone: Different DNA sequences within this sample yield the same CDR3.

Isolation of CD4+ naive, central memory, regulatory and stem cell-like memory cells was achieved by sorting via CD45RO/CCR7/CD25/CD127/CD95/CD27. Germline V gene sequence: CDR1 SGHTA, CDR2 FQGTGA. With 2 bases clipped from V and 4 bases from J, the junction kept 5 bases outside the gene matches. The CDR3 has 15 amino acids. The chain joins TRBV7-3 to TRBJ2-1, with TRBD2 matching 7 bases. Sequencing was done on a sample of naive CD4+ T cells from blood. The TCR comes from a woman aged 18 to 35 in good health. The CDR3 sequence: CASSLGLAAYNEQFF. The DNA for the CDR3 is TGTGCCAGCAGCTTAGGGCTAGCGGCTTACAATGAGCAGTTCTTC.